Listed below are T cell receptor beta chains from one sample, sequenced in a study of tumor and adjacent non-tumor tissue in lung cancer. Each CDR3 protein is one row after TCRdb ran MiXCR on the multiplex PCR reads. The repertoire holds more than 55,000 distinct CDR3 sequences, with around two thirds as singletons. Specimen: distant non-tumor lung tissue. The origin of the receptors is a man aged 70 or older with non-small cell lung cancer. The CDR3 runs from the conserved cysteine through the conserved F or W. D genes are given only for firm matches. Clone size is stated in some rows and not others, as once, few, many or a class when expanded.

cdr3_nt: TGTGCCAGCAGCTTAGTCGGGGACAGGGGGCAGTACACTGAAGCTTTCTTT
cdr3_aa: CASSLVGDRGQYTEAFF
clone_size: medium-sized
d_call: TRBD1
j_call: TRBJ1-1
v_call: TRBV11-2

cdr3_nt: TGCGCCAGCTCCTATGGGGGCTTTACTAGCGGAGAGACCCAGTACTTC
cdr3_aa: CASSYGGFTSGETQYF
clone_size: few
d_call: TRBD2
j_call: TRBJ2-5
v_call: TRBV5-1

cdr3_nt: TGTGCCAGCAATCCTCGGGTAAAACTGTCTTTT
cdr3_aa: CASNPRVKLSF
clone_size: -
d_call: -
j_call: TRBJ1-4
v_call: TRBV12-3/TRBV12-4

cdr3_nt: TGTGTCAGCAGCTTAATTGAGCGCATCTACGAGCAGTACTTC
cdr3_aa: CVSSLIERIYEQYF
clone_size: few
d_call: -
j_call: TRBJ2-7
v_call: TRBV11-1

cdr3_nt: TGTGCCATCACTGAGCTGGGTGAAAACACCATATATTTT
cdr3_aa: CAITELGENTIYF
clone_size: -
d_call: -
j_call: TRBJ1-3
v_call: TRBV10-3

cdr3_nt: TGTGTCAGCAGTTATAGTCAAGGGAGGGGGCTAGCTCCCTACGAGCAGTACTTC
cdr3_aa: CVSSYSQGRGLAPYEQYF
clone_size: -
d_call: -
j_call: TRBJ2-7
v_call: TRBV6-6

cdr3_nt: TGTGCCAGCAACCCGACGGCAGGGGCGACTGGCTACACCTTC
cdr3_aa: CASNPTAGATGYTF
clone_size: many
d_call: -
j_call: TRBJ1-2
v_call: TRBV6-6

cdr3_nt: TGCGCCAGTTCAACAGGGGGGGAACCGTTTTTT
cdr3_aa: CASSTGGEPFF
clone_size: few
d_call: TRBD1
j_call: TRBJ1-4
v_call: TRBV5-1

cdr3_nt: TGCAGCTCAGGGGGGGGGCAAGAGACCCAGTACTTC
cdr3_aa: CSSGGGQETQYF
clone_size: -
d_call: -
j_call: TRBJ2-5
v_call: TRBV29-1

cdr3_nt: TGTGCCAGCAGCTTAGGGGGGGTGAACACTGAAGCTTTCTTT
cdr3_aa: CASSLGGVNTEAFF
clone_size: -
d_call: -
j_call: TRBJ1-1
v_call: TRBV7-9

cdr3_nt: TGCAGTGCTAGAATAGGTTGGCCAGTAGAAGGCTACACCTTC
cdr3_aa: CSARIGWPVEGYTF
clone_size: -
d_call: -
j_call: TRBJ1-2
v_call: TRBV20-1

cdr3_nt: TGCGCCAGCAGCATGACCATCCCGGGACAGGGAAACACTGAAGCTTTCTTT
cdr3_aa: CASSMTIPGQGNTEAFF
clone_size: -
d_call: TRBD1
j_call: TRBJ1-1
v_call: TRBV5-1

cdr3_nt: TGTGTCTGGAGGGTCGGGAGGGCCGCTGGGGAGCTGTTTTTT
cdr3_aa: CVWRVGRAAGELFF
clone_size: -
d_call: TRBD2
j_call: TRBJ2-2
v_call: TRBV30

cdr3_nt: TGCAGTGCTCCCGGGCGGGGGACGGCTGAAGCTTTCTTT
cdr3_aa: CSAPGRGTAEAFF
clone_size: many
d_call: -
j_call: TRBJ1-1
v_call: TRBV20-1

cdr3_nt: TGTGCCAGCAACCAAGATTCTAGGCCGCCCCTCCACTTC
cdr3_aa: CASNQDSRPPLHF
clone_size: -
d_call: -
j_call: TRBJ1-6
v_call: TRBV14

cdr3_nt: TGTGCCAGCAGACTCTGGACGGCTAGCTCCTACGTGCAGTACTTC
cdr3_aa: CASRLWTASSYVQYF
clone_size: -
d_call: -
j_call: TRBJ2-7
v_call: TRBV28

cdr3_nt: TGCGCCAGCAACCAAGGGGCAGATACGCAGTGTTTT
cdr3_aa: CASNQGADTQCF
clone_size: -
d_call: -
j_call: TRBJ2-3
v_call: TRBV4-1

cdr3_nt: TGCAGCATTGGCACCGGCACTGCCAAAAACATTCAGTACTTC
cdr3_aa: CSIGTGTAKNIQYF
clone_size: -
d_call: -
j_call: TRBJ2-4
v_call: TRBV29-1

cdr3_nt: TGTACCAGCAGTGAGGCAGAGAGCACTGAAGCTTTCTTT
cdr3_aa: CTSSEAESTEAFF
clone_size: -
d_call: -
j_call: TRBJ1-1
v_call: TRBV6-1

cdr3_nt: TGTGCCAGCAGCTTCAGGAGGAACACTGAAGCTTTCTTT
cdr3_aa: CASSFRRNTEAFF
clone_size: many
d_call: -
j_call: TRBJ1-1
v_call: TRBV11-3

cdr3_nt: TGTGCCAGCAGCTTAGCGGCTAGCGGGAGCCACGAGCAGTACTTC
cdr3_aa: CASSLAASGSHEQYF
clone_size: many
d_call: TRBD2
j_call: TRBJ2-7
v_call: TRBV11-2

cdr3_nt: TGCGCCAGCAGCACCAGGGGGGGTAGCTCTGGGGCCAACGTCCTGACTTTC
cdr3_aa: CASSTRGGSSGANVLTF
clone_size: -
d_call: -
j_call: TRBJ2-6
v_call: TRBV11-2

cdr3_nt: TGTGCCAGTAGTGTACAGGGGTATATGGGACAGCAACAGTTCTTC
cdr3_aa: CASSVQGYMGQQQFF
clone_size: -
d_call: TRBD1
j_call: TRBJ2-1
v_call: TRBV5-4

cdr3_nt: TGTGCCAGCAGCCCAACCCGGCAGGGGGCACGCGAGCAGTACTTC
cdr3_aa: CASSPTRQGAREQYF
clone_size: -
d_call: TRBD1
j_call: TRBJ2-7
v_call: TRBV7-8

cdr3_nt: TGTGCCAGCAGCTTGGGCCCTAGCGGGAACTACGAGCAGTACTTC
cdr3_aa: CASSLGPSGNYEQYF
clone_size: many
d_call: TRBD2
j_call: TRBJ2-7
v_call: TRBV5-5

cdr3_nt: TGTGCCAGCAGTGAGGGACAGGGTAGGAGGTACTTC
cdr3_aa: CASSEGQGRRYF
clone_size: -
d_call: TRBD1
j_call: TRBJ2-7
v_call: TRBV28

cdr3_nt: TGTGCCAGCAGCTTGGGGCAAGGAGTTAAGAATGAGCAGTTCTTC
cdr3_aa: CASSLGQGVKNEQFF
clone_size: many
d_call: -
j_call: TRBJ2-1
v_call: TRBV5-5

cdr3_nt: TGTGCTAGCAGTAAATCGGACAGCAATCAATCCCAGCATTTT
cdr3_aa: CASSKSDSNQSQHF
clone_size: once
d_call: -
j_call: TRBJ1-5
v_call: TRBV6-1

cdr3_nt: TGTGCCAGCAAACCCGACCGGGGGCGCTCCTATAATTCACCCCTCCACTTT
cdr3_aa: CASKPDRGRSYNSPLHF
clone_size: -
d_call: -
j_call: TRBJ1-6
v_call: TRBV28

cdr3_nt: TGTGCCAACCGAGACCCGGGACAGTACAATGAGCAGTTCTTC
cdr3_aa: CANRDPGQYNEQFF
clone_size: -
d_call: TRBD1
j_call: TRBJ2-1
v_call: TRBV6-2/TRBV6-3

cdr3_nt: TGTGCCAGTAGGCCACCGGGACGGCCATACAATGAGCAGTTCTTC
cdr3_aa: CASRPPGRPYNEQFF
clone_size: -
d_call: -
j_call: TRBJ2-1
v_call: TRBV19

cdr3_nt: TGCAATGCTAGAGAAGATATGCAGTATTTT
cdr3_aa: CNAREDMQYF
clone_size: -
d_call: -
j_call: TRBJ2-3
v_call: TRBV20-1

cdr3_nt: TGTGCCAGCAGTTACTCTCGCCCGAGCTCTGGAAACATTATATATTTT
cdr3_aa: CASSYSRPSSGNIIYF
clone_size: -
d_call: -
j_call: TRBJ1-3
v_call: TRBV6-5